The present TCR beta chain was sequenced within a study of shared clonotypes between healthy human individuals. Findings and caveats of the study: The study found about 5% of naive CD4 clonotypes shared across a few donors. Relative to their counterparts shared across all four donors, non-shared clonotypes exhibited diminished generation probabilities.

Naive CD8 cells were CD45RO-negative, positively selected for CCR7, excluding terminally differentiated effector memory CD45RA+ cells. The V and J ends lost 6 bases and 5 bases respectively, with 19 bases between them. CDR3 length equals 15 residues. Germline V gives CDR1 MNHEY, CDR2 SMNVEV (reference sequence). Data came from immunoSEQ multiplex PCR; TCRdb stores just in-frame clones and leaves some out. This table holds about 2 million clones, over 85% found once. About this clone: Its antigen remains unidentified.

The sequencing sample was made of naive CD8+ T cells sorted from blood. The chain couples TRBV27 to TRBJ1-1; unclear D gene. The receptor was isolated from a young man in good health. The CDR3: CASSSWSGWDTEAFF. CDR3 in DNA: TGTGCCAGCAGCAGCTGGTCCGGATGGGATACTGAAGCTTTCTTT.